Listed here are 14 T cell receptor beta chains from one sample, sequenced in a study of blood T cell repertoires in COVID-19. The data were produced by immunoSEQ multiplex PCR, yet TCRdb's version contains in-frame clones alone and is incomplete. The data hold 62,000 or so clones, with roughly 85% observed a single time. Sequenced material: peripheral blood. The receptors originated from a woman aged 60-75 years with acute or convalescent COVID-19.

In DNA, the CDR3 is TGTGCCAGCAGCCAAGAAATAGGGACAGGGGAGGCTTTCTTT. Translating it yields CASSQEIGTGEAFF. The gene calls are TRBV3-1 (or the pseudogene TRBV3-2) and TRBJ1-1; 10 nucleotides align to TRBD1. With V trimmed by 0 bases and J by 11 bases, 6 bases remained unmatched. CDR1 LGHDT and CDR2 YNNKEL come from the germline V gene (reference sequence). This CDR3 spans 14 amino acids.

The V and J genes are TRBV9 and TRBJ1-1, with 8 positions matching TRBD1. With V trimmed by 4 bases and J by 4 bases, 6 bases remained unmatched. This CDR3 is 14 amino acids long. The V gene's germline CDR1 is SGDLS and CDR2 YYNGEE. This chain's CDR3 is CASSPQGARTEAFF. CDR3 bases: TGTGCCAGCAGCCCCCAGGGGGCGCGCACTGAAGCTTTCTTT.

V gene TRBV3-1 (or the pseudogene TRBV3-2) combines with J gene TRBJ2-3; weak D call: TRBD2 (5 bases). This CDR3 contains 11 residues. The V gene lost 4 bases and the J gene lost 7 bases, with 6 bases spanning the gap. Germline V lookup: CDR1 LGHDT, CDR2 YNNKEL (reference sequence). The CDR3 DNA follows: TGTGCCAGCAGCCCGGGGAATACGCAGTATTTT. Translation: CASSPGNTQYF.

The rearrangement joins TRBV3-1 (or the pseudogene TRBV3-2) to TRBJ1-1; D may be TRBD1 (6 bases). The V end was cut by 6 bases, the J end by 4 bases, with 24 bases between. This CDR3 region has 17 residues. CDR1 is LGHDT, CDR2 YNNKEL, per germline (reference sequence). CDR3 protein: CASSQGTGLRPGTEAFF. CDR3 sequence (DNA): TGTGCCAGCAGTCAGGGAACAGGGTTGAGGCCGGGCACTGAAGCTTTCTTT.

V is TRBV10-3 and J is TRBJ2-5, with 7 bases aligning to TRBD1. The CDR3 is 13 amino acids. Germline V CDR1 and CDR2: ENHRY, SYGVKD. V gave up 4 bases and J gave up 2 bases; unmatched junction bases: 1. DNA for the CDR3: TGTGCCATCAGTGCGGGACAGCAAGAGACCCAGTACTTC. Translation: CAISAGQQETQYF.

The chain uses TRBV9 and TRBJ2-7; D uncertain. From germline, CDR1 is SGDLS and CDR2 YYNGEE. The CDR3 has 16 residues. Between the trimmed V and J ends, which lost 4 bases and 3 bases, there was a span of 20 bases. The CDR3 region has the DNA TGTGCCAGCAGCCCATTTGACGGAGTATCGGACTACGAGCAGTACTTC. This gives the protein CASSPFDGVSDYEQYF.

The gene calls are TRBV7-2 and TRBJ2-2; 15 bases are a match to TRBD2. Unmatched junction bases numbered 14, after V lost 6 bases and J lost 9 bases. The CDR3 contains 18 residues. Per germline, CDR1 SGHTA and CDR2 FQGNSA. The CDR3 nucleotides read TGTGCCAGCAGTTTAATTGGCGGGACTAGCGGGAGGCTTAGGGAGCTGTTTTTT. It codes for CASSLIGGTSGRLRELFF.

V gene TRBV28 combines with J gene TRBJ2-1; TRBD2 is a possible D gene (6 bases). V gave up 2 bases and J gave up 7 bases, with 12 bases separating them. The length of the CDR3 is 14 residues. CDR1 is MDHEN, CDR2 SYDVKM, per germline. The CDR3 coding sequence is TGTGCCAGCAGTTTACCGGGGGTGCTGAATGAGCAGTTCTTC. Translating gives CASSLPGVLNEQFF.

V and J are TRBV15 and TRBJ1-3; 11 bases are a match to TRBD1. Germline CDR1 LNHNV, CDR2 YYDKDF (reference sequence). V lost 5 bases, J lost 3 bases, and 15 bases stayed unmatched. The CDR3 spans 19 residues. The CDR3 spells CATSGEDRGHVFGGNTIYF. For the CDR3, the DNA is TGTGCCACCAGCGGCGAGGACAGGGGGCATGTTTTCGGTGGAAACACCATATATTTT.

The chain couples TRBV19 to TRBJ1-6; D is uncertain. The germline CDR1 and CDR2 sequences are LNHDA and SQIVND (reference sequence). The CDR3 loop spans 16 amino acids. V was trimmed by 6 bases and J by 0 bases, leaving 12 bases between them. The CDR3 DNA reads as TGTGCCAGTAGGCCAGACTTGACCTCCTATAATTCACCCCTCCACTTT. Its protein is CASRPDLTSYNSPLHF.

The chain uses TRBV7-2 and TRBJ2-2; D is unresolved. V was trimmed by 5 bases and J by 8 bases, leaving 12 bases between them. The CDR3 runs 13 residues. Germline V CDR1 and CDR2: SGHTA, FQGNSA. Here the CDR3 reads CASSPPQSGELFF. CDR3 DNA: TGTGCCAGCAGCCCTCCCCAGTCGGGGGAGCTGTTTTTT.

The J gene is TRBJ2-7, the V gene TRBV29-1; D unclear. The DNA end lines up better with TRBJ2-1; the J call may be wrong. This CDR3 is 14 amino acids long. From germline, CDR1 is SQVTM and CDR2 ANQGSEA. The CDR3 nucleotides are TGCAGCGTTGAAGATCCCGACACCTACAATGAGCAGTTCTTC. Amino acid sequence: CSVEDPDTYNEQFF.

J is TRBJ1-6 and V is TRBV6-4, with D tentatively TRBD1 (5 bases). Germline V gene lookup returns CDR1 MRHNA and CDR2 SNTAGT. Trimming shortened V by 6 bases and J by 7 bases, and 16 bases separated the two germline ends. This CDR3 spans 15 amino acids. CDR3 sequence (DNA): TGTGCCAGCAGCGAGTCAGGACACAGCAATTCACCCCTCCACTTT. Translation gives CASSESGHSNSPLHF.

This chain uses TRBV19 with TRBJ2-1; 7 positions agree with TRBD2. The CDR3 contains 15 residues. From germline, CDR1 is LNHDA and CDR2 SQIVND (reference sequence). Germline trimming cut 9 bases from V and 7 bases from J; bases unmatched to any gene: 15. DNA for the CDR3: TGTGCCAGCCTCCTCGCCGGGGGGATGAGGAATGAGCAGTTCTTC. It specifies CASLLAGGMRNEQFF.